The entry below describes one T cell receptor beta chain. The junction shows a germline mismatch at one end, possibly a read error. The data were obtained in a study of read filtering for tumor transcriptome and immune sequencing. About the research overall: Per sample, TCR-region reads ranged about 4 to 11 million by IR-seq, 85 to 1273 by RNA-seq.

From roughly 400 ng of RNA, a library with molecular barcoded alpha/delta and beta/gamma adaptors was made. TCRdb analysed the reads with MiXCR anew, one entry per CDR3 protein. This sample has over 50,000 distinct CDR3 sequences, with around 21% found just once. The length of the CDR3 is 15 residues. Germline values: CDR1 LNHDA, CDR2 SQIVND (reference sequence). This clonotype originated in a donor at least 40 years old with multiple myeloma. Source material: a population of CD138-negative cells sorted from bone marrow. The rearrangement links TRBV19 to TRBJ2-2; TRBD1 matches 7 bases. CDR3 in amino acids: CASSALGQNTGELSF. Here the CDR3 DNA reads TGTGCCAGTAGTGCGCTGGGACAGAACACCGGGGAGCTGTCTTTT.